These 13 T cell receptor beta chains were all obtained from the same sample, sequenced in a study of human thymus T cells. Resections removed during corrective heart surgery provided the thymus tissue used. Assay used: immunoSEQ multiplex PCR; TCRdb lists only in-frame clones, some missing. This sample has approximately 70,000 clones, with 90% to 95% found just once. Material: thymus tissue. All receptors derive from a girl less than two years old with a congenital heart defect but otherwise immunologically healthy.

The V gene is TRBV27, the J gene TRBJ2-1, with D possibly being TRBD2 (6 bases). CDR1 and CDR2 from the germline V gene are MNHEY and SMNVEV (reference sequence). Trimming took 4 bases from V and 9 from J, leaving 25 bases between them. This CDR3 has 17 amino acids. The CDR3 here is CASSSALSSGPRFEQFF. The CDR3 DNA reads as TGTGCCAGCAGTTCCGCCCTTAGTAGCGGCCCTAGATTTGAGCAGTTCTTC.

This chain connects TRBV5-4 to TRBJ2-3, with 9 bases that match TRBD2. In germline, CDR1 is SGHNT, CDR2 YYREEE (reference sequence). J was trimmed by 5 bases and V by 4 bases; bases with no gene match: 14. The CDR3 covers 17 residues. This CDR3 reads CASSPKGREGLGDTQYF. CDR3 in DNA: TGTGCCAGCAGCCCAAAGGGGCGGGAGGGCCTGGGAGATACGCAGTATTTT.

This chain connects TRBV5-6 to TRBJ1-2, with D perhaps TRBD1 (6 bases). This CDR3 region has 18 residues. Looked up from germline, CDR1 is SGHDT and CDR2 is YYEEEE. The V end lost 5 bases, the J end lost 6 bases, and 29 bases lay between the germline ends. CDR3 amino acids: CASRSPQAPIQGPDGYTF. CDR3 in DNA: TGTGCCAGCAGATCCCCACAAGCCCCGATCCAGGGGCCTGATGGCTACACCTTC.

V gene TRBV2 combines with J gene TRBJ2-1, with a weak D call TRBD2 (6 bases). The germline CDR1 and CDR2 sequences are SNHLY and FYNNEI. V lost 2 bases and J lost 0, with 17 bases in between. The CDR3 length is 18 residues. CDR3 residues: CASSEKGARENSYNEQFF. The CDR3 DNA sequence: TGTGCCAGCAGTGAAAAAGGGGCGCGGGAAAACTCCTACAATGAGCAGTTCTTC.

With regard to this clone: The CDR3 carries no conserved terminal phenylalanine or tryptophan, so it likely arises from a read error. No DNA is shown, since the ends of the CDR3 on it are uncertain; the CDR3 is the one TCRdb lists. This rearrangement joins TRBV28 to TRBJ1-2; TRBD1, as called in the table, went unchecked against the DNA. The CDR3 contains 19 residues when both ends are counted. Germline CDR1 and CDR2: MDHEN and SYDVKM. The CDR3 loop reads CASSLDRQHAFLWLPRLRL.

CDR3 protein: CASSESNGTGTSTDTQYF. The DNA of the CDR3 is TGCGCCAGCAGTGAGTCGAACGGGACCGGGACGAGCACAGATACGCAGTATTTT. V and J are TRBV10-1 and TRBJ2-3, with D perhaps matching TRBD1 or TRBD2 (5 bases each). Per germline, CDR1 WNHNN and CDR2 SYGVQD (reference sequence). The V end lost 0 bases, the J end lost 0 bases, and 16 bases lay between the germline ends. The length of the CDR3 is 18 residues.

V and J are TRBV6-6 and TRBJ2-7, with 9 positions matching TRBD1. The V gene end was trimmed by 6 bases and the J gene end by 3 bases; junction bases not matched to a gene: 9. The germline V gene encodes CDR1 MNHNY and CDR2 SVGAGI (reference sequence). The CDR3 contains 15 residues. Here the CDR3 reads CASRLRQGDLYEQYF. The CDR3, as DNA: TGTGCCAGCAGACTAAGACAGGGGGACCTCTACGAGCAGTACTTC.

The chain employs TRBV5-1 and TRBJ2-3; 11 nucleotides agree with TRBD1. Germline V gene data show CDR1 as SGHRS and CDR2 as YFSETQ. Unmatched junction bases numbered 8, after V lost 7 bases and J lost 4 bases. The CDR3 extends over 15 amino acids. This chain's CDR3 is CASHQWTGGSDTQYF. DNA for the CDR3: TGCGCCAGCCACCAGTGGACAGGGGGCTCAGATACGCAGTATTTT.

The rearrangement joins TRBV25-1 to TRBJ1-4; 7 nucleotides agree with TRBD1. This CDR3 is 16 amino acids long. With 8 bases clipped from V and 0 bases from J, the junction kept 9 bases outside the gene matches. Germline assignment: CDR1 MGHDK and CDR2 SYGVNS. The CDR3 here is CASSGQYPATNEKLFF. In nucleotides, the CDR3 is TGTGCCAGCTCGGGACAGTATCCTGCAACTAATGAAAAACTGTTTTTT. The variable domain in full, with the rest retrieved from reference TRBV25-1 and TRBJ1-4, is EADIYQTPRYLVIGTGKKITLECSQTMGHDKMYWYQQDPGMELHLIHYSYGVNSTEKGDLSSESTVSRIRTEHFPLTLESARPSHTSQYLCASSGQYPATNEKLFFGSGTQLSVL.

The count of this clone is one. This chain connects TRBV19 to TRBJ1-1, with D possibly being TRBD1 (6 bases). The CDR3 has 16 residues. Germline V lookup: CDR1 LNHDA, CDR2 SQIVND (reference sequence). The V and J ends lost 4 bases and 1 base respectively, with 16 bases between them. The CDR3 loop is CASSRGAGIGNTEAFF. Here the CDR3 DNA reads TGTGCCAGTAGTAGGGGGGCAGGCATCGGGAACACTGAAGCTTTCTTT.

V and J are TRBV27 and TRBJ1-1; 9 bases align to TRBD1. This CDR3 is built from 16 residues. Germline V CDR1 and CDR2: MNHEY, SMNVEV (reference sequence). V gave up 1 base and J gave up 4 bases; unmatched junction bases: 7. This CDR3 is CASSLYPGQGGTEAFF. The CDR3 nucleotides are TGTGCCAGCAGTTTATACCCGGGACAGGGCGGCACTGAAGCTTTCTTT.

The chain joins TRBV6-6 to TRBJ1-4; TRBD1 aligns across 9 bases. With V trimmed by 3 bases and J by 9 bases, 8 bases remained unmatched. This CDR3 comprises 15 residues. CDR1 and CDR2 (germline): MNHNY, SVGAGI (reference sequence). CDR3 residues: CASSYHRGRGQKLFF. The CDR3 DNA is TGTGCCAGCAGTTATCACAGGGGGCGCGGGCAAAAACTGTTTTTT.

This rearrangement joins TRBV4-2 to TRBJ2-6; D tentatively fits TRBD1 or TRBD2 (6 bases each). The germline V and J ends were trimmed by 4 bases and 0 bases, with 19 bases remaining between them. Germline V gives CDR1 LGHNA, CDR2 YNFKEQ. CDR3 size: 19 residues. CDR3 DNA: TGTGCCAGCAGCCCCTACGCGGGACAACTCCGCTCTGGGGCCAACGTCCTGACTTTC. Its protein is CASSPYAGQLRSGANVLTF.